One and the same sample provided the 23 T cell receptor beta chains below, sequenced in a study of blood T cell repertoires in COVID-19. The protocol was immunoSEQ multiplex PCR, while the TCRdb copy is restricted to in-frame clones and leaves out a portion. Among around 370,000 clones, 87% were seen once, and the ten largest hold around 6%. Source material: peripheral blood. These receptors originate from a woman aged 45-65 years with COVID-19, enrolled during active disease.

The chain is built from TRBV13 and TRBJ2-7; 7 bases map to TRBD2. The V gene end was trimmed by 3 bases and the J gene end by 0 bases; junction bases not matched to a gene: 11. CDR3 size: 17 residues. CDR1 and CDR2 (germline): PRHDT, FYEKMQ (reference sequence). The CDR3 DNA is TGTGCCAGCAGCTTCTTCGGGTCTAGCGGTAGCTCCTACGAGCAGTACTTC. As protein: CASSFFGSSGSSYEQYF.

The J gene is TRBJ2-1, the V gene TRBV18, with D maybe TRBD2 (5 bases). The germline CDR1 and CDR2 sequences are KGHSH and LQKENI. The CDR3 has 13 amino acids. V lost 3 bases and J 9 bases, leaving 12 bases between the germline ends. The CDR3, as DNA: TGTGCCAGCTCACCCCCAACTAGGGTTGAGCAGTTCTTC. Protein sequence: CASSPPTRVEQFF.

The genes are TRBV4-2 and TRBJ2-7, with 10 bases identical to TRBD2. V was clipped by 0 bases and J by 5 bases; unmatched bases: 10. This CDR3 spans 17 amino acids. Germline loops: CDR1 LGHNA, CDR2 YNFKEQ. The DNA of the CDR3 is TGTGCCAGCAGCCAAGAGGGATCCGGGACTAGCGTGCACGAGCAGTACTTC. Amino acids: CASSQEGSGTSVHEQYF.

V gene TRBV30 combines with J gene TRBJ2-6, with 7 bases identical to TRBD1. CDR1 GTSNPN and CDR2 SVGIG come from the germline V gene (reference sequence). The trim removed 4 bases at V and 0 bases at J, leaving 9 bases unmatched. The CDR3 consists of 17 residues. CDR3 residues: CAWNPSRGISGANVLTF. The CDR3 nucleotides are TGTGCCTGGAATCCGAGCAGGGGGATCTCTGGGGCCAACGTCCTGACTTTC.

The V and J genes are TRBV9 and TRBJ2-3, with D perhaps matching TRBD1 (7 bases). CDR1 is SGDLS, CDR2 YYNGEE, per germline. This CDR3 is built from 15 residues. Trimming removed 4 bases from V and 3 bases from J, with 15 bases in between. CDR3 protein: CASSPGGLPTDTQYF. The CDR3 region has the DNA TGTGCCAGCAGCCCAGGGGGACTTCCGACAGATACGCAGTATTTT.

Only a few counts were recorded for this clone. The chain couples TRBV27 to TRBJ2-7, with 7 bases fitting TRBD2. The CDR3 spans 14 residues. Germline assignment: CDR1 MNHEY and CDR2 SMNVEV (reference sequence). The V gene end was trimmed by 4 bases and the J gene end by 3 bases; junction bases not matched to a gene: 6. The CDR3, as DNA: TGTGCCAGCAGTTATAGCGGGTTCCTCTACGAGCAGTACTTC. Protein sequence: CASSYSGFLYEQYF.

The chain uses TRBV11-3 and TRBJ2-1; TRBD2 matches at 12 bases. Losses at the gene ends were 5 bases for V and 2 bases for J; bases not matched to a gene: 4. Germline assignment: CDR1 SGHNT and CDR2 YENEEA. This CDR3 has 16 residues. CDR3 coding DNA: TGTGCCAGCAGCCTGAGGACTAGCGGGGCCTACAATGAGCAGTTCTTC. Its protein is CASSLRTSGAYNEQFF.

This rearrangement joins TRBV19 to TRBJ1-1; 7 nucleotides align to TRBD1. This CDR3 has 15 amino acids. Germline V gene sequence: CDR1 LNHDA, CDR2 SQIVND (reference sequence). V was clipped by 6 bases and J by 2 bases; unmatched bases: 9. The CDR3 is CASREGQEFNTEAFF. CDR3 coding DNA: TGTGCCAGTAGAGAAGGACAGGAGTTTAACACTGAAGCTTTCTTT.

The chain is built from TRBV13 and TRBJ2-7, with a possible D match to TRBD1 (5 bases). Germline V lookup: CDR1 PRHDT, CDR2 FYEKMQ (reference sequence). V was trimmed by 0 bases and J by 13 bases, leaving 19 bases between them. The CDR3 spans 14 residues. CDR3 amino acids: CASSLGQGWTVRYF. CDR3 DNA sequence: TGTGCCAGCAGCTTAGGCCAGGGTTGGACGGTGCGTTACTTC.

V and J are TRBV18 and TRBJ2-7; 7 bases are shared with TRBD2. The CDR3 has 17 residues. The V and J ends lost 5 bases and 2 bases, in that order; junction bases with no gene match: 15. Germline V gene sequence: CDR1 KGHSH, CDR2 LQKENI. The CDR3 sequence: CASSAIATLAVTYEQYF. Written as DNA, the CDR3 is TGTGCCAGCTCAGCTATTGCCACCCTAGCGGTAACCTACGAGCAGTACTTC.

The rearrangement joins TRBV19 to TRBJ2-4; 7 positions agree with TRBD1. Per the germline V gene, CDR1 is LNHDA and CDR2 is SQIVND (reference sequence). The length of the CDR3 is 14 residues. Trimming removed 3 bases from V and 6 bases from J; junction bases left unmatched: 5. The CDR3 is CASSIMTGINIQYF. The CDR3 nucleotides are TGTGCCAGTAGTATCATGACAGGGATAAACATTCAGTACTTC.

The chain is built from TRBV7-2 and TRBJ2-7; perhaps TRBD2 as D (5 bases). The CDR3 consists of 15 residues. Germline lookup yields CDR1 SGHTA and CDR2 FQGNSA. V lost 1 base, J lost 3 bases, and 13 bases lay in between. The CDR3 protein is CASSLELVLNYEQYF. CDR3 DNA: TGTGCCAGCAGCTTAGAACTAGTCCTGAACTACGAGCAGTACTTC. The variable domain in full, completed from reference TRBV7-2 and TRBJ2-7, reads GAGVSQSPSNKVTEKGKDVELRCDPISGHTALYWYRQSLGQGLEFLIYFQGNSAPDKSGLPSDRFSAERTGGSVSTLTIQRTQQEDSAVYLCASSLELVLNYEQYFGPGTRLTVT.

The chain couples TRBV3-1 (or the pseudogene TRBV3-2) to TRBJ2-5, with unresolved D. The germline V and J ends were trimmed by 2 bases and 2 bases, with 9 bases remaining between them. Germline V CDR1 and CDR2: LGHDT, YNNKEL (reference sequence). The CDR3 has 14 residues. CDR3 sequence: CASSQLQWQETQYF. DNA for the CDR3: TGTGCCAGCAGCCAACTACAGTGGCAAGAGACCCAGTACTTC.

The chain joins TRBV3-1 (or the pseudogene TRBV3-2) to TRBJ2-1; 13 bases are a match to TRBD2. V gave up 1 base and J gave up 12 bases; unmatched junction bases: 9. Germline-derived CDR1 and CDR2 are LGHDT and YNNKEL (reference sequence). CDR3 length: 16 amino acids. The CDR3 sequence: CASSQAGLAGPQGQFF. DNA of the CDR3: TGTGCCAGCAGCCAAGCGGGACTAGCGGGACCACAAGGGCAGTTCTTC.

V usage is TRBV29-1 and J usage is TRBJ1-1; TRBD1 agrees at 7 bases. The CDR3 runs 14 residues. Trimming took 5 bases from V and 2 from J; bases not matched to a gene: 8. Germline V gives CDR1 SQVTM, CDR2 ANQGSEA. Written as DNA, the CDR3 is TGCAGCGTTCTTAAGACAGGGCGAAACACTGAAGCTTTCTTT. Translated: CSVLKTGRNTEAFF.

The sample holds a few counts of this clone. The CDR3, as DNA: TGTGCTAGTGGTTTGGGCCAGGGGATCAATGAGCAGTTCTTC. Its translation: CASGLGQGINEQFF. The rearrangement joins TRBV12-5 to TRBJ2-1; weak D call: TRBD1 (6 bases). Germline CDR1 and CDR2: LGHNT and FRNRAP. This CDR3 contains 14 residues. V was trimmed by 1 base and J by 6 bases, leaving 10 bases between them.

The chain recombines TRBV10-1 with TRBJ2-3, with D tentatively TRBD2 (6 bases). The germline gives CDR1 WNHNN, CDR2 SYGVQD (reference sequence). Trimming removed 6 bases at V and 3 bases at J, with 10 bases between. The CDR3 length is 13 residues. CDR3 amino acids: CASSAGGTDTQYF. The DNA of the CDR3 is TGCGCCAGCAGCGCCGGGGGAACAGATACGCAGTATTTT.

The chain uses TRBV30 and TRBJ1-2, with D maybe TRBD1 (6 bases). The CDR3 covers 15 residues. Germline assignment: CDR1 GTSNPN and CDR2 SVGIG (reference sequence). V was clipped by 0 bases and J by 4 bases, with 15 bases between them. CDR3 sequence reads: CAWSVLGALVYGYTF. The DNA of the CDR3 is TGTGCCTGGAGTGTACTGGGGGCTCTAGTCTATGGCTACACCTTC.

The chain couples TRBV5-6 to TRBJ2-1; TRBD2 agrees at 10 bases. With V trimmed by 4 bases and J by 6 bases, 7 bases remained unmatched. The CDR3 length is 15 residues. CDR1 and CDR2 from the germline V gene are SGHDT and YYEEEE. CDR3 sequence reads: CASSTLAGEGNEQFF. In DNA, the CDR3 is TGTGCCAGCAGCACGCTAGCGGGAGAAGGCAATGAGCAGTTCTTC.

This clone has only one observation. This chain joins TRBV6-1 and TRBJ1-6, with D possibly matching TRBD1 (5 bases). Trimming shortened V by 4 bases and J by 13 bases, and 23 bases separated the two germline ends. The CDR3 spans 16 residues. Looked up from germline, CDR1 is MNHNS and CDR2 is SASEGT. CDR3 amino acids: CASSVTGHTDKGPLHF. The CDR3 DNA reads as TGTGCCAGCAGTGTTACCGGACACACAGACAAAGGCCCCCTCCACTTT.

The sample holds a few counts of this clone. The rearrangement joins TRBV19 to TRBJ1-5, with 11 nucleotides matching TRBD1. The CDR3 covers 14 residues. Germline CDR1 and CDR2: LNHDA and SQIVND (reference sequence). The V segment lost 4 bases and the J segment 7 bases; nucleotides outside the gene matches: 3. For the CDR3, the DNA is TGTGCCAGTAGTACGGACAGGGGGCCGCAGCCCCAGCATTTT. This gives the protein CASSTDRGPQPQHF.

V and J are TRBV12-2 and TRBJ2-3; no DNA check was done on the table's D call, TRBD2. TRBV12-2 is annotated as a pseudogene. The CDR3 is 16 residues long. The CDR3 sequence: CASRSRLARYPDTQYF. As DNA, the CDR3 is TGTGCAAGTCGCTCCAGACTAGCGCGTTACCCAGATACGCAGTATTTT.

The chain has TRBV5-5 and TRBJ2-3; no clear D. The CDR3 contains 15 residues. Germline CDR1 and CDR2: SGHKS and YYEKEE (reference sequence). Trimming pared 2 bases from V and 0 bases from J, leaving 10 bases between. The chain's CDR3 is CASSFSLASTDTQYF. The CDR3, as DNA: TGTGCCAGCAGCTTCTCACTCGCTAGCACAGATACGCAGTATTTT.